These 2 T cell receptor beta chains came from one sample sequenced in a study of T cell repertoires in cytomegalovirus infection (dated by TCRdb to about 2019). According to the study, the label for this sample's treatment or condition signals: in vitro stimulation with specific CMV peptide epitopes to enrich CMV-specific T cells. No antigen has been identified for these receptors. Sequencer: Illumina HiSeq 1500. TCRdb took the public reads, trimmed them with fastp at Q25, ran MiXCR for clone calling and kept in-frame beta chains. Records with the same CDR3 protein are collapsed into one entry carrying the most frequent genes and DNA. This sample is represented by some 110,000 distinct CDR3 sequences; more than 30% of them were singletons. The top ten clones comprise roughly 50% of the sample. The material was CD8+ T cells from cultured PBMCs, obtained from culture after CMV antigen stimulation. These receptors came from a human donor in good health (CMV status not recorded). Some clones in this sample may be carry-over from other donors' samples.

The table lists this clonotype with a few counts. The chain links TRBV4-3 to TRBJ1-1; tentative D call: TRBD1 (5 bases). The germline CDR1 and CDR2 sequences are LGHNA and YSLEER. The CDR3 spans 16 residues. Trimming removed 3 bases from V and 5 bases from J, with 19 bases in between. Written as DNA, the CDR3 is TGCGCCAGCAGCCAGGGGCCGCCAGGGACGGGGACTGAAGCTTTCTTT. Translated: CASSQGPPGTGTEAFF.

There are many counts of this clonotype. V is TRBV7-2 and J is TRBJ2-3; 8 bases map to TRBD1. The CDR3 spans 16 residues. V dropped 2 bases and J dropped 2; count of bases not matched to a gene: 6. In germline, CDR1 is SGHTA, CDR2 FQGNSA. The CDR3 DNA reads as TGTGCCAGCAGCTTAATGGACAGGGTGGTCACAGATACGCAGTATTTT. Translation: CASSLMDRVVTDTQYF. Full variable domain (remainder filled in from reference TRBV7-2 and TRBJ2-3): GAGVSQSPSNKVTEKGKDVELRCDPISGHTALYWYRQSLGQGLEFLIYFQGNSAPDKSGLPSDRFSAERTGGSVSTLTIQRTQQEDSAVYLCASSLMDRVVTDTQYFGPGTRLTVL.